This entry lists 31 T cell receptor beta chains sequenced from one sample in a study of T cell changes during pregnancy in multiple sclerosis. Sequenced by immunoSEQ multiplex PCR; TCRdb stores in-frame clones only, minus some. Of around 68,000 clones in the sample, around nine tenths were seen once. Here the sequenced sample was CD4+ T cells from peripheral blood mononuclear cells, taken before pregnancy. The source of these receptors is a female donor with multiple sclerosis, enrolled in a pregnancy study.

The gene calls are TRBV28 and TRBJ2-7; a possible D gene is TRBD1 (6 bases). V gave up 6 bases and J gave up 0 bases, with 6 bases separating them. The CDR3 contains 12 residues. CDR1 MDHEN and CDR2 SYDVKM come from the germline V gene. The CDR3 DNA sequence: TGTGCCAGCAGGACAGGCTCCTACGAGCAGTACTTC. Its translation: CASRTGSYEQYF.

The V and J genes are TRBV11-3 and TRBJ1-3; D gene uncertain. Germline values: CDR1 SGHNT, CDR2 YENEEA. This CDR3 region has 15 residues. V shed 4 bases and J shed 0 bases, with 10 bases lying between them. The DNA for the CDR3 is TGTGCCAGCAGCTCTCCGCGGGCCTCTGGAAACACCATATATTTT. It specifies CASSSPRASGNTIYF.

The rearrangement uses TRBV6-5 and TRBJ2-5; 10 positions agree with TRBD2. Germline CDR1 and CDR2: MNHEY and SVGAGI. V lost 4 bases to trimming and J lost 1 base; unmatched junction nucleotides: 6. This CDR3 spans 16 amino acids. Here the CDR3 reads CASSLGIAGGQETQYF. CDR3 coding DNA: TGTGCCAGCAGTTTGGGGATAGCGGGGGGCCAAGAGACCCAGTACTTC.

The chain recombines TRBV21-1 with TRBJ1-1. TRBV21-1 is designated a pseudogene. The CDR3 extends over 15 amino acids. CDR3 in amino acids: CASSNGRVWGTEAFF. The DNA of the CDR3 is TGTGCCAGCAGCAATGGGAGGGTTTGGGGCACTGAAGCTTTCTTT.

DNA of the CDR3: TGTGCCAGCGGAAGACAGGGGAAAAACACCGGGGAGCTGTTTTTT. This gives the protein CASGRQGKNTGELFF. The chain carries TRBV19 and TRBJ2-2, with 8 bases lining up with TRBD1. Trimming took 9 bases from V and 2 from J; bases not matched to a gene: 8. CDR3 length: 15 amino acids. Looked up from germline, CDR1 is LNHDA and CDR2 is SQIVND (reference sequence).

The rearrangement uses TRBV10-3 and TRBJ1-2, with D perhaps matching TRBD1 (5 bases). Trimming took off 7 bases at V and 5 bases at J, with 14 bases between the two ends. This CDR3 has 13 amino acids. Germline V gives CDR1 ENHRY, CDR2 SYGVKD. The CDR3 nucleotides are TGTGCCATCAAGCTACAGGACGTTTATGGCTACACCTTC. Translated: CAIKLQDVYGYTF.

This clone was found a few times. The gene calls are TRBV9 and TRBJ1-1, with 10 bases lining up with TRBD1. With 0 bases clipped from V and 6 bases from J, the junction kept 2 bases outside the gene matches. The germline V gene has CDR1 SGDLS and CDR2 YYNGEE. The CDR3 covers 14 residues. In DNA form, the CDR3 reads TGTGCCAGCAGCGTAGCGGGACAGGGGCCTGAAGCTTTCTTT. Translated, it gives CASSVAGQGPEAFF. Complete variable domain (other parts from reference TRBV9 and TRBJ1-1): DSGVTQTPKHLITATGQRVTLRCSPRSGDLSVYWYQQSLDQGLQFLIQYYNGEERAKGNILERFSAQQFPDLHSELNLSSLELGDSALYFCASSVAGQGPEAFFGQGTRLTVV.

This chain links TRBV4-3 with TRBJ2-1, with D perhaps matching TRBD2 (7 bases). Trimming pared 0 bases from V and 7 bases from J, leaving 19 bases between. The germline CDR1 and CDR2 sequences are LGHNA and YSLEER. This CDR3 is built from 17 residues. CDR3 in amino acids: CASSQDVGGGRRNEQFF. The CDR3 nucleotides are TGCGCCAGCAGCCAAGATGTAGGGGGGGGCCGACGGAATGAGCAGTTCTTC.

The V and J genes are TRBV18 and TRBJ2-3; 7 bases are a match to TRBD1. Germline assignment: CDR1 KGHSH and CDR2 LQKENI. The CDR3 loop spans 14 amino acids. With 6 bases clipped from V and 4 bases from J, the junction kept 7 bases outside the gene matches. CDR3: CASSRNRGSDTQYF. The CDR3 nucleotides are TGTGCCAGCTCCAGGAACAGGGGCTCAGATACGCAGTATTTT.

This rearrangement joins TRBV11-2 to TRBJ2-1, with TRBD1 identical over 8 bases. The CDR3 sequence is 16 residues long. Germline CDR1 is SGHAT and CDR2 is FQNNGV. The trim removed 1 base at V and 4 bases at J, leaving 6 bases unmatched. DNA for the CDR3: TGTGCCAGCAGCTTAGTATCTGGACAGGGATACAATGAGCAGTTCTTC. Translated, it gives CASSLVSGQGYNEQFF.

This clone was counted a single time. The CDR3 protein is CASSPRIRADTQYF. For the CDR3, the DNA is TGTGCCAGCTCACCGAGGATCCGGGCAGATACGCAGTATTTT. The chain couples TRBV18 to TRBJ2-3; D is unresolved. CDR1 is KGHSH and CDR2 is LQKENI in the germline V gene. Deletions cut 3 bases from V and 4 bases from J, with 11 bases between. This CDR3 region has 14 residues.

This chain joins TRBV7-2 and TRBJ2-3; possible D gene TRBD2, 6 bases. Germline V gene lookup returns CDR1 SGHTA and CDR2 FQGNSA. The CDR3 covers 13 residues. The V end lost 5 bases, the J end lost 6 bases, and 12 bases lay between the germline ends. CDR3: CASSPQRGDTQYF. CDR3 nucleotide sequence: TGTGCCAGCAGCCCACAACGGGGGGATACGCAGTATTTT.

CDR3 nucleotides: TGTGCCAGCAGCCCCGGGGGGGGTAGGACCGATACGCAGTATTTT. Protein sequence: CASSPGGGRTDTQYF. The chain uses TRBV7-3 and TRBJ2-3; 8 bases agree with TRBD2. The CDR3 extends over 15 amino acids. Germline assignment: CDR1 SGHTA and CDR2 FQGTGA. Germline trimming cut 5 bases from V and 6 bases from J; bases unmatched to any gene: 10.

This clone was recorded once. The J gene is TRBJ1-2, the V gene TRBV5-1; perhaps TRBD1 as D (6 bases). The V gene's germline CDR1 is SGHRS and CDR2 YFSETQ. The CDR3 covers 13 residues. Trimming stripped 6 bases from V and 2 bases from J, with 11 bases between. The CDR3 reads CASNGGRNYGYTF. The CDR3 nucleotides are TGCGCCAGCAACGGGGGGCGAAACTATGGCTACACCTTC.

V and J are TRBV7-2 and TRBJ2-1, with 12 bases matching TRBD2. The length of the CDR3 is 15 residues. The V gene end was trimmed by 2 bases and the J gene end by 7 bases; junction bases not matched to a gene: 3. The germline V gene encodes CDR1 SGHTA and CDR2 FQGNSA. CDR3 protein: CASSLKLAGGNEQFF. In DNA, the CDR3 is TGTGCCAGCAGCTTAAAACTAGCGGGAGGAAATGAGCAGTTCTTC.

This rearrangement joins TRBV19 to TRBJ1-1; the D gene is possibly TRBD1 (6 bases). Between the trimmed V and J ends, which lost 4 bases and 0 bases, there was a span of 12 bases. The CDR3 length is 15 residues. Germline loops: CDR1 LNHDA, CDR2 SQIVND (reference sequence). The CDR3 DNA sequence: TGTGCCAGTAGTACCCCCGGGACACTGAACACTGAAGCTTTCTTT. Protein sequence: CASSTPGTLNTEAFF.

The rearrangement uses TRBV21-1 and TRBJ2-2; TRBD2, the table's D call, lacks a check against the DNA. TRBV21-1 is recorded as a pseudogene. CDR3 length: 13 amino acids. CDR3 sequence (DNA): TGTGCCAGCTTACTAGTGAGAGCCGGGGAGCTGTTTTTT. Translation: CASLLVRAGELFF.

J is TRBJ1-2 and V is TRBV7-8; D ambiguous. Per the germline V gene, CDR1 is SGHVS and CDR2 is FQNEAQ. The CDR3 spans 15 residues. V lost 4 bases to trimming and J lost 10 bases, with 22 bases between them. Here the CDR3 reads CASSYVGGPTAYYTF. The CDR3 nucleotides are TGTGCCAGCAGCTACGTTGGAGGGCCAACCGCCTACTACACCTTC.

This chain links TRBV11-2 with TRBJ2-1; 11 positions match TRBD2. CDR3 length: 16 amino acids. CDR1 and CDR2 from the germline V gene are SGHAT and FQNNGV. V was pared by 3 bases and J by 6 bases, with 7 bases of the junction left unmatched. CDR3 DNA: TGTGCCAGCAGCTTGGTTAGCGGGAGGGGGATCAATGAGCAGTTCTTC. Its translation: CASSLVSGRGINEQFF. Full variable domain (remainder filled in from reference TRBV11-2 and TRBJ2-1): EAGVAQSPRYKIIEKRQSVAFWCNPISGHATLYWYQQILGQGPKLLIQFQNNGVVDDSQLPKDRFSAERLKGVDSTLKIQPAKLEDSAVYLCASSLVSGRGINEQFFGPGTRLTVL.

V gene TRBV28 combines with J gene TRBJ1-1, with TRBD1 matching 8 bases. The CDR3 is 18 residues long. The junction had 9 bases not matched to a gene; V was cut back by 0 bases and J by 0 bases. CDR1 and CDR2 from the germline V gene are MDHEN and SYDVKM. This CDR3 reads CASSLWTRDRLLNTEAFF. In DNA form, the CDR3 reads TGTGCCAGCAGTTTATGGACTCGGGACAGGCTTCTGAACACTGAAGCTTTCTTT.

This clone appeared once. This chain links TRBV19 with TRBJ2-3, with D tentatively TRBD2 (6 bases). Trimming removed 4 bases at V and 2 bases at J, with 13 bases between. The germline gives CDR1 LNHDA, CDR2 SQIVND (reference sequence). This CDR3 contains 15 residues. This CDR3 is CASSTTTSFTDTQYF. In DNA, the CDR3 is TGTGCCAGTAGTACAACAACTAGCTTCACAGATACGCAGTATTTT.

The V call is TRBV6-5, the J call TRBJ1-1; D is perhaps TRBD1 (6 bases). The length of the CDR3 is 13 residues. The germline V gene encodes CDR1 MNHEY and CDR2 SVGAGI. V was cut by 3 bases and J by 8 bases, with 13 bases left in between. The CDR3 bases are TGTGCCAGCAGTTATTCCTACACAGGGGAAGCTTTCTTT. It specifies CASSYSYTGEAFF.

The chain joins TRBV27 to TRBJ2-7; tentative D call: TRBD2 (5 bases). V lost 8 bases to trimming and J lost 3 bases, with 14 bases between them. The V gene's germline CDR1 is MNHEY and CDR2 SMNVEV (reference sequence). The CDR3 covers 13 residues. The CDR3 sequence is CASRSGIFYEQYF. The CDR3 DNA is TGTGCCAGCCGTTCCGGGATCTTCTACGAGCAGTACTTC.

J is TRBJ2-5 and V is TRBV28; D gene ambiguous. This CDR3 region has 14 residues. V lost 6 bases and J lost 0, with 11 bases in between. Germline V gene sequence: CDR1 MDHEN, CDR2 SYDVKM. DNA for the CDR3: TGTGCCAGCAGGGGCCCGTTGTACCAAGAGACCCAGTACTTC. It codes for CASRGPLYQETQYF.

The chain uses TRBV7-9 and TRBJ2-5; no firm D call. CDR1 is SEHNR, CDR2 FQNEAQ, per germline (reference sequence). This CDR3 contains 16 residues. V lost 2 bases to trimming and J lost 1 base, with 14 bases between them. The chain's CDR3 is CASSLLAASVQETQYF. The CDR3, as DNA: TGTGCCAGCAGCTTATTGGCTGCGAGCGTCCAAGAGACCCAGTACTTC.

This chain uses TRBV6-6 with TRBJ1-3; D is perhaps TRBD1 (6 bases). V was shortened by 11 bases and J by 2 bases, with 16 bases between the two germline ends. The CDR3 is 14 amino acids. Germline-derived CDR1 and CDR2 are MNHNY and SVGAGI (reference sequence). CDR3 loop: CACDGAGAGNTIYF. Here the CDR3 DNA reads TGTGCCTGCGACGGGGCAGGGGCTGGAAACACCATATATTTT.

The chain has TRBV19 and TRBJ2-7; 8 bases agree with TRBD1. This CDR3 region has 15 residues. Germline loops: CDR1 LNHDA, CDR2 SQIVND (reference sequence). V dropped 10 bases and J dropped 4; count of bases not matched to a gene: 15. The CDR3 loop reads CATTPGTGGTYEQYF. The CDR3 DNA reads TGTGCCACCACCCCGGGAACAGGGGGAACTTACGAGCAGTACTTC.

The gene calls are TRBV5-4 and TRBJ2-7; unclear D gene. With 4 bases removed from V and 0 bases from J, the gap between germline ends came to 20 bases. Germline values: CDR1 SGHNT, CDR2 YYREEE (reference sequence). The CDR3 loop spans 17 amino acids. Here the CDR3 reads CASSPRRLNQSSYEQYF. The DNA of the CDR3 is TGTGCCAGCAGCCCCCGAAGACTGAACCAGAGCTCCTACGAGCAGTACTTC.

DNA for the CDR3: TGTGCCAGCAGCTTGGACAGAGGGCAGCCCCAGCATTTT. This codes for CASSLDRGQPQHF. V usage is TRBV7-3 and J usage is TRBJ1-5, with D perhaps matching TRBD1 (6 bases). The germline V gene has CDR1 SGHTA and CDR2 FQGTGA. The CDR3 contains 13 residues. Trimming removed 3 bases from V and 7 bases from J, with 10 bases in between.

The chain employs TRBV5-1 and TRBJ2-5, with 9 bases aligning to TRBD1. The DNA matches TRBJ2-7 better at its end, which makes the J call doubtful. The CDR3 length is 17 residues. Germline V gives CDR1 SGHRS, CDR2 YFSETQ. The CDR3 nucleotides are TGCGCCAGCAGCAAAACCGGGACAGGGAGTTTTGACTACGAGCAGTACTTC. Protein product: CASSKTGTGSFDYEQYF.

This clone was seen a single time. The chain couples TRBV9 to TRBJ2-1; 12 nucleotides match TRBD2. Looked up from germline, CDR1 is SGDLS and CDR2 is YYNGEE. V was clipped by 3 bases and J by 10 bases; unmatched bases: 14. The CDR3 totals 17 residues. Written as DNA, the CDR3 is TGTGCCAGCAGCGAGAAATCTAGCGGGGGGGCCTCGGTCGAGCAGTTCTTC. Translated, it gives CASSEKSSGGASVEQFF.